One and the same sample provided the 11 T cell receptor beta chains below, sequenced in a study of CD8 T cells in ankylosing spondylitis. Each CDR3 protein is one row after TCRdb ran MiXCR on the 5' RACE reads. The repertoire holds approximately 240,000 distinct CDR3 sequences, with roughly a tenth as singletons. Specimen: blood, either unsorted or a sorted T cell fraction (not recorded which). The receptors originated from a male donor with ankylosing spondylitis or in good health (not recorded which).

This clonotype appeared many times. This chain joins TRBV10-3 and TRBJ2-2; D is perhaps TRBD2 (6 bases). The CDR3 length is 12 residues. V lost 10 bases to trimming and J lost 4 bases, with 10 bases between them. CDR1 ENHRY and CDR2 SYGVKD come from the germline V gene. The chain's CDR3 is CATGTFTGELFF. DNA for the CDR3: TGTGCCACCGGGACTTTCACCGGGGAGCTGTTTTTT.

This clonotype was counted a few times. The chain links TRBV5-1 to TRBJ1-5; D remains ambiguous. The germline V gene encodes CDR1 SGHRS and CDR2 YFSETQ. The CDR3 covers 15 residues. Trimming left V 1 base short and J 5 bases short, with 13 bases between. CDR3 nucleotide sequence: TGCGCCAGCAGCTTGATGGGATCCGGGTATCAGCCCCAGCATTTT. As protein: CASSLMGSGYQPQHF.

The sample holds many counts of this clonotype. The V call is TRBV12-3 or TRBV12-4, the J call TRBJ2-2; TRBD2 matches at 12 bases. There are 15 residues in the CDR3. J was trimmed by 4 bases and V by 5 bases; bases with no gene match: 2. The CDR3 nucleotides read TGTGCCAGCAGTGAGGGACTAGCGGGCACCGGGGAGCTGTTTTTT. Translating it yields CASSEGLAGTGELFF.

This clonotype was seen at least ten times. The chain employs TRBV5-1 and TRBJ2-3; D gene uncertain. This CDR3 comprises 14 residues. Germline V CDR1 and CDR2: SGHRS, YFSETQ. Trimming pared 2 bases from V and 4 bases from J, leaving 11 bases between. The CDR3 reads CASSLWSSSDTQYF. Written as DNA, the CDR3 is TGCGCCAGCAGCTTATGGAGTTCTTCAGATACGCAGTATTTT.

This clonotype was seen many times. The chain uses TRBV20-1 and TRBJ2-1, with TRBD1 matching 9 bases. The CDR3 has 16 residues. With 1 base clipped from V and 4 bases from J, the junction kept 8 bases outside the gene matches. Germline assignment: CDR1 DFQATT and CDR2 SNEGSKA (reference sequence). The CDR3 loop is CSARAWDRDFYNEQFF. DNA of the CDR3: TGCAGTGCTAGAGCCTGGGACAGGGATTTTTACAATGAGCAGTTCTTC.

The DNA for the CDR3 is TGTGCCACCAGCGGCGGGGGACTCCGCTACGAGCAGTACTTC. Translation: CATSGGGLRYEQYF. The rearrangement joins TRBV15 to TRBJ2-7; 7 bases agree with TRBD2. Germline CDR1 and CDR2: LNHNV and YYDKDF (reference sequence). CDR3 length: 14 residues. With V trimmed by 5 bases and J by 3 bases, 7 bases remained unmatched.

The table lists this clonotype with a count of one. This CDR3 is CASINRVGEQYF. CDR3 nucleotide sequence: TGTGCCAGCATCAACAGGGTGGGCGAGCAGTACTTC. V and J are TRBV6-1 and TRBJ2-7; TRBD1 is a possible D gene (6 bases). V was cut by 7 bases and J by 6 bases, with 13 bases left in between. CDR3 length equals 12 residues. In germline, CDR1 is MNHNS, CDR2 SASEGT.

This clonotype was observed a few times. This sequence joins TRBV3-1 and TRBJ1-1; 9 nucleotides line up with TRBD1. From germline, CDR1 is LGHDT and CDR2 YNNKEL (reference sequence). V shed 1 base and J 4 bases; nucleotides not matched to a gene: 22. The CDR3 is 21 amino acids. DNA of the CDR3: TGTGCCAGCAGCCAAGGCCCGGGGGACAGGGACCCTTTCGCCCTCGGCACTGAAGCTTTCTTT. It yields the protein CASSQGPGDRDPFALGTEAFF.

A word on this clonotype: A much larger clone differs from this one at a single base, so this may be a read error. The chain combines TRBV7-9 with TRBJ2-1; D might be TRBD1 or TRBD2, each matching 6 bases. Germline V gives CDR1 SEHNR, CDR2 FQNEAQ (reference sequence). The CDR3 extends over 15 amino acids. The CDR3 loop is CTSSPAGTNYNEQFF. The DNA for the CDR3 is TGTACCAGCAGCCCGGCGGGGACAAATTACAATGAGCAGTTCTTC.

Turning to this clonotype: The CDR3 end shows no conserved phenylalanine or tryptophan, and so a read error is likely. Written as DNA, the CDR3 is TGTGCCAGCTCACCCTTCACAGGGGAGGGCAATGAGCAGTTCCTC. Its translation is CASSPFTGEGNEQFL. The V and J genes are TRBV18 and TRBJ2-1; D tentatively reads TRBD1 or TRBD2 (7 bases each). Germline CDR1 and CDR2: KGHSH and LQKENI. This CDR3 spans 15 amino acids. Trimming took off 3 bases at V and 6 bases at J, with 15 bases between the two ends.

The sample holds many counts of this clonotype. This chain links TRBV19 with TRBJ1-5; D is possibly TRBD1 (5 bases). The V gene lost 3 bases and the J gene lost 0 bases, with 9 bases spanning the gap. Germline lookup yields CDR1 LNHDA and CDR2 SQIVND (reference sequence). This CDR3 comprises 15 residues. In DNA, the CDR3 is TGTGCCAGTAGTATGGGACGGTATAGCAATCAGCCCCAGCATTTT. Encoded protein: CASSMGRYSNQPQHF.